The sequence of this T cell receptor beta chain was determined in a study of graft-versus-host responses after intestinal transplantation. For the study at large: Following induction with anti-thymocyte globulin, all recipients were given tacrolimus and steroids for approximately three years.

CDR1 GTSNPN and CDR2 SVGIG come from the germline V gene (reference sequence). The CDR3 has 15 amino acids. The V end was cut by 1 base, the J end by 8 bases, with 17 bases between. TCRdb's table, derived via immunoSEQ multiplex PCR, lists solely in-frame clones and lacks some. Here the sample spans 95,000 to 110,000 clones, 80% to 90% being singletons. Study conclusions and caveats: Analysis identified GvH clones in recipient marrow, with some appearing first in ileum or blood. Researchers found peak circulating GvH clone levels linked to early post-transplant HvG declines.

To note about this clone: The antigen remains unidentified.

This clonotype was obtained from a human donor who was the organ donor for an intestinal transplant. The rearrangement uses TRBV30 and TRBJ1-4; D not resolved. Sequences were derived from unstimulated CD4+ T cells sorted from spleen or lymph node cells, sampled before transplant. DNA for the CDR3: TGTGCCTGGAGTGCCCCCTTAGGGTTGTTCGAAAAACTGTTTTTT. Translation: CAWSAPLGLFEKLFF. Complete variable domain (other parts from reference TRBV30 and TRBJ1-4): SQTIHQWPATLVQPVGSPLSLECTVEGTSNPNLYWYRQAAGRGLQLLFYSVGIGQISSEVPQNLSASRPQDRQFILSSKKLLLSDSGFYLCAWSAPLGLFEKLFFGSGTQLSVL.